This T cell receptor beta chain came from a study of T cells in Graves' hyperthyroidism and ophthalmopathy (dated by TCRdb to the late 2010s). Regarding the research as a whole: Peripheral blood was sampled at the time of initial diagnosis, prior to any treatment. After sampling, hyperthyroidism patients received methimazole starting at 30 mg daily, and ophthalmopathy patients received high-dose intravenous methylprednisolone. Whether ophthalmopathy could be predicted prospectively was tested in an independent validation cohort made up of fewer than 20 hyperthyroidism patients plus 17 patients who later progressed to ophthalmopathy. Thyroid tissue and blood T-cell repertoires from more than five Graves' hyperthyroidism patients were also compared in the study. For training and testing, the 100 or so patients in the discovery cohort were randomly divided in a 7:3 ratio. According to the paper, TCR Vbeta CDR3 sequencing was carried out on roughly 130 peripheral blood samples, which came from under 50 ophthalmopathy, 75 to 80 hyperthyroidism and approximately 17 progressor patients. TCR V-J signatures able to tell the groups apart were searched for in a discovery cohort of approximately 95 patients, of whom over 40 had Graves' ophthalmopathy and roughly 58 had stable Graves' hyperthyroidism.

The TCR beta CDR3 regions were amplified from the RNA transcripts. The TCR CDR3 was subjected to a first round of RT-PCR using the HTBI primer set and the Qiagen OneStep RT-PCR kit. A second multiplex PCR round built the libraries, followed by size selection and purification. Sequencing of the libraries was done on an Illumina HiSeq2000 using paired-end 100 bp reads. As for the original processing: SOAPnuke was used to process the raw data, removing reads that contained adapters or uncalled bases, had a mean Phred below 15, or lacked an exact match to the constant primer or identifier. High-quality paired reads were merged using COPE v1.2.5, and each unique nucleotide sequence was defined as a clonotype. Clonotypes were aligned to IMGT TRBV, TRBD and TRBJ reference segments using MiTCR v1.1. The analysis included only V-J combinations with a frequency above 0.0001, which together covered approximately 99% of the repertoires. The TCS score was defined as F50 (clonal expansion) divided by E x V (chaos), with BLOSUM62-based TCRdist calculated between CDR3 peptides within each V-J. Welch's t-statistics and random forest reduced roughly 540 V-J features to around 14, which were used in a naive Bayes classifier (R e1071). In TCRdb, the public reads were trimmed at Q25 with fastp and aligned with MiXCR, with productive beta chains retained. Entries that share a CDR3 protein sequence are merged under the most common genes and DNA. The V and J calls and clone size are TCRdb's, not the authors'. In this sample the table shows 400,000 to 600,000 distinct CDR3 sequences, more than 15% of which occur a single time. Of the sample, approximately 30% is held by the ten largest clones.

On this clonotype: Its antigen is not yet known. Nothing much larger sits one base from this clone, and base qualities are not available.

Ophthalmopathy patients had moderately to severely active disease, with a Clinical Activity Score of 3 or more, a NOSPECS grade of 4 or more, and a disease duration of less than 3 months. Exclusion was applied to patients with uncontrolled infections, other autoimmune diseases, pregnancy or lactation. Diagnoses relied on clinical symptoms, serum thyroxine and TRAb, thyroid ultrasound and orbital computed tomography. PBMCs were isolated from approximately 10 ml of fresh peripheral blood by Ficoll-Paque density gradient centrifugation. Total RNA was extracted using Trizol reagent, and RNA quality was assessed on an Agilent 2100 Bioanalyzer. General findings and caveats noted by the study authors: In cross-validation, a model built on a 13 V-J signature told ophthalmopathy apart from stable hyperthyroidism with approximately 90% sensitivity and approximately 81% specificity, and in testing the same model reached 80%/75%. In validation, the model predicted progression to ophthalmopathy with around 71% sensitivity and about 72% specificity, a median of roughly seven months before onset. No statistical method was used to set the sample size in advance, and investigators knew the group allocation. Most expanded thyroid clonotypes (frequency above 0.001) were also detected in blood, a finding suggesting that blood repertoires may reflect thyroid immune responses.

A distance of 14 bases separates the germline ends of V and J, which lose 5 bases and 3 bases respectively. The CDR3 measures 14 amino acids from cysteine to phenylalanine. Only the CDR3 region is kept as DNA, spanning 42 bases read in frame from base 1. CDR1 and CDR2, per the germline V gene, are SGHVS and FNYEAQ. Sequencing input: blood. Recombination connected TRBV7-6 to TRBJ2-7; the D segment could be TRBD1, given 6 matching bases. The TCR was taken from a woman younger than 45 with Graves' ophthalmopathy. The DNA reads as follows: TGTGCCAGCAGCGCGGACAGATCCTTCTACGAGCAGTACTTC. This is translated as CASSADRSFYEQYF.